This entry lists 28 T cell receptor beta chains sequenced from one sample in a study of cytomegalovirus exposure and HLA in healthy donors. 13 Jbeta primers and 60 Vbeta primers were used for the PCR. Libraries were prepared by immunoSEQ multiplex PCR; TCRdb keeps only in-frame clonotypes and omits some of them. Counted here are fewer than 150,000 clones, around three quarters occurring once; the ten biggest clones make up 2.2%. Sequenced: PBMCs. The receptors were gathered from a man aged 25 to 45 in good health and CMV-seronegative.

The DNA of the CDR3 is TGTGCCAGCAGTTTACCCACAGGGAGCTCCTATAATTCACCCCTCCACTTT. It codes for CASSLPTGSSYNSPLHF. The chain is built from TRBV28 and TRBJ1-6; the D gene is possibly TRBD1 (6 bases). V was shortened by 2 bases and J by 0 bases, with 11 bases between the two germline ends. The CDR3 spans 17 residues. Per germline, CDR1 MDHEN and CDR2 SYDVKM. The whole variable domain, filled in from reference TRBV28 and TRBJ1-6, reads DVKVTQSSRYLVKRTGEKVFLECVQDMDHENMFWYRQDPGLGLRLIYFSYDVKMKEKGDIPEGYSVSREKKERFSLILESASTNQTSMYLCASSLPTGSSYNSPLHFGNGTRLTVT.

The chain combines TRBV5-4 with TRBJ2-5; D might be TRBD1 (6 bases). In germline, CDR1 is SGHNT, CDR2 YYREEE (reference sequence). This CDR3 comprises 13 residues. V lost 4 bases, J lost 1 base, and 8 bases lay in between. DNA for the CDR3: TGTGCCAGCAGCATCAGGGGCCAAGAGACCCAGTACTTC. It is translated as CASSIRGQETQYF. Full variable domain (outside the CDR3, taken from reference TRBV5-4 and TRBJ2-5): ETGVTQSPTHLIKTRGQQVTLRCSSQSGHNTVSWYQQALGQGPQFIFQYYREEENGRGNFPPRFSGLQFPNYSSELNVNALELDDSALYLCASSIRGQETQYFGPGTRLLVL.

The chain joins TRBV28 to TRBJ1-1, with a tentative D call TRBD1 (5 bases). Germline CDR1 is MDHEN and CDR2 is SYDVKM. Trimming took 5 bases from V and 8 from J, leaving 15 bases between them. The CDR3 loop spans 13 amino acids. The CDR3 coding sequence is TGTGCCAGCAGTATCAGGGTTGTTGGGGAAGCTTTCTTT. Encoded protein: CASSIRVVGEAFF.

The chain employs TRBV7-2 and TRBJ1-2; D remains ambiguous. The CDR3 totals 11 residues. Trimming pared 5 bases from V and 4 bases from J, leaving 5 bases between. Germline loops: CDR1 SGHTA, CDR2 FQGNSA. As DNA, the CDR3 is TGTGCCAGCAGCCCCTTCTATGGCTACACCTTC. Translating gives CASSPFYGYTF.

The chain recombines TRBV6-1 with TRBJ2-1, with D unclear. V lost 1 base and J 0 bases, leaving 10 bases between the germline ends. The germline V gene encodes CDR1 MNHNS and CDR2 SASEGT. This CDR3 is built from 16 residues. CDR3 amino acids: CASSEGRLSSYNEQFF. CDR3 DNA sequence: TGTGCCAGCAGTGAAGGCCGCCTGAGCTCCTACAATGAGCAGTTCTTC.

The V call is TRBV7-8, the J call TRBJ1-1; TRBD1 is a possible D gene (5 bases). Per germline, CDR1 SGHVS and CDR2 FQNEAQ. With 8 bases removed from V and 3 bases from J, the gap between germline ends came to 16 bases. This CDR3 is built from 14 residues. The CDR3: CASAQGVAYTEAFF. DNA for the CDR3: TGTGCCAGCGCGCAAGGGGTCGCGTACACTGAAGCTTTCTTT.

The chain has TRBV5-6 and TRBJ1-1; the D gene is possibly TRBD1 (6 bases). V lost 6 bases to trimming and J lost 7 bases, with 10 bases between them. In germline, CDR1 is SGHDT, CDR2 YYEEEE. The CDR3 covers 11 residues. The CDR3 DNA is TGTGCCAGCATCCTAGGGGGTGAAGCTTTCTTT. Residues: CASILGGEAFF. Using reference TRBV5-6 and TRBJ1-1 for the parts outside the CDR3, the full variable domain is DAGVTQSPTHLIKTRGQQVTLRCSPKSGHDTVSWYQQALGQGPQFIFQYYEEEERQRGNFPDRFSGHQFPNYSSELNVNALLLGDSALYLCASILGGEAFFGQGTRLTVV.

The J gene is TRBJ2-2, the V gene TRBV29-1; tentatively, D is TRBD1 (6 bases). This CDR3 is 14 amino acids long. Trimming took 3 bases from V and 0 from J, leaving 8 bases between them. The germline gives CDR1 SQVTM, CDR2 ANQGSEA. The CDR3 loop reads CSVETGANTGELFF. CDR3 DNA sequence: TGCAGCGTTGAGACAGGAGCGAACACCGGGGAGCTGTTTTTT.

The chain carries TRBV9 and TRBJ2-2, with D maybe TRBD1 (6 bases). The CDR3 runs to 13 residues. CDR1 is SGDLS, CDR2 YYNGEE, per germline. V was cut by 3 bases and J by 7 bases, with 10 bases left in between. The CDR3, as DNA: TGTGCCAGCAGCGACAGGGTCGACGGGGAGCTGTTTTTT. Translating gives CASSDRVDGELFF. The full variable domain, in which reference TRBV9 and TRBJ2-2 provide the parts outside the CDR3, is DSGVTQTPKHLITATGQRVTLRCSPRSGDLSVYWYQQSLDQGLQFLIQYYNGEERAKGNILERFSAQQFPDLHSELNLSSLELGDSALYFCASSDRVDGELFFGEGSRLTVL.

The chain couples TRBV27 to TRBJ2-7; TRBD1 matches at 7 bases. Germline V gives CDR1 MNHEY, CDR2 SMNVEV (reference sequence). There are 14 residues in the CDR3. Losses at the gene ends were 3 bases for V and 3 bases for J; bases not matched to a gene: 5. The CDR3 loop reads CASSLARQGYEQYF. The DNA for the CDR3 is TGTGCCAGCAGTTTGGCACGACAGGGCTACGAGCAGTACTTC.

V and J are TRBV5-1 and TRBJ2-1; a weak D match, TRBD1 (5 bases). The germline CDR1 and CDR2 sequences are SGHRS and YFSETQ. This CDR3 comprises 13 residues. V lost 3 bases and J lost 9, with 13 bases in between. The CDR3 DNA follows: TGCGCCAGCAGCTCGTTACAGGAGCGTGAGCAGTTCTTC. It specifies CASSSLQEREQFF. Variable domain in full (rest from reference TRBV5-1 and TRBJ2-1): KAGVTQTPRYLIKTRGQQVTLSCSPISGHRSVSWYQQTPGQGLQFLFEYFSETQRNKGNFPGRFSGRQFSNSRSEMNVSTLELGDSALYLCASSSLQEREQFFGPGTRLTVL.

The J gene is TRBJ2-3, the V gene TRBV27; the match to TRBD1 covers 7 bases. CDR1 and CDR2 from the germline V gene are MNHEY and SMNVEV (reference sequence). The CDR3 has 14 amino acids. The J segment lost 1 base and the V segment lost 2 bases, leaving 0 bases of the junction unmatched. This CDR3 is CASSLQGGTDTQYF. The CDR3 nucleotides read TGTGCCAGCAGTTTACAGGGGGGCACAGATACGCAGTATTTT.

The chain recombines TRBV18 with TRBJ1-2; 8 nucleotides line up with TRBD1. Germline loops: CDR1 KGHSH, CDR2 LQKENI. This CDR3 region has 14 residues. The J segment lost 8 bases and the V segment lost 6 bases, leaving 11 bases of the junction unmatched. The CDR3 nucleotides are TGTGCCAGCTCGCAAGAAGGGACAGGACTCGGCTACACCTTC. This translates into CASSQEGTGLGYTF.

The chain is built from TRBV6-5 and TRBJ2-7; 8 bases are shared with TRBD1. The CDR3 runs to 16 residues. V shed 2 bases, J shed 7 bases, and the junction held 13 bases outside the gene matches. Looked up from germline, CDR1 is MNHEY and CDR2 is SVGAGI. CDR3 loop: CASSYDGAGGLREQYF. CDR3 nucleotides: TGTGCCAGCAGTTACGATGGGGCAGGGGGCTTGAGGGAGCAGTACTTC.

This clone turned up a few times. CDR3 DNA: TGTGCCAGCAGCCGAGGGACAGTGGGGCTGAACACTGAAGCTTTCTTT. Translated, it gives CASSRGTVGLNTEAFF. The chain has TRBV5-8 and TRBJ1-1, with 7 bases aligning to TRBD1. Trimming cost V 4 bases and J 0 bases; bases outside gene matches: 9. Germline V gene lookup returns CDR1 SGHTS and CDR2 YDEGEE. The CDR3 has 16 residues.

V and J are TRBV10-3 and TRBJ2-7; D remains unclear. CDR1 and CDR2 (germline): ENHRY, SYGVKD. V was pared by 3 bases and J by 2 bases, with 14 bases between. The CDR3 loop spans 15 amino acids. The CDR3 spells CAISDVGVLPYEQYF. CDR3 nucleotide sequence: TGTGCCATCAGTGATGTAGGAGTCCTGCCCTACGAGCAGTACTTC.

The chain carries TRBV11-2 and TRBJ2-7; 13 positions agree with TRBD2. Losses at the gene ends were 7 bases for V and 2 bases for J; bases not matched to a gene: 17. The CDR3 loop spans 19 amino acids. Germline CDR1 SGHAT, CDR2 FQNNGV. CDR3: CASITPGTSGIFAPYEQYF. CDR3 in DNA: TGTGCCAGCATTACTCCCGGGACTAGCGGGATTTTTGCCCCCTACGAGCAGTACTTC.

As to this clone: One end of the junction varies from germline; a read error may be responsible. The chain joins TRBV7-7 to TRBJ2-5; TRBD1 matches at 7 bases. The J call may be incorrect, as the DNA end agrees better with TRBJ2-7. The germline gives CDR1 SSHAT, CDR2 FNYEAQ (reference sequence). The CDR3 has 15 residues. The CDR3 region is CASSLETGPTYEQYF. CDR3 DNA sequence: TGTGCTAGCAGCTTAGAGACAGGGCCTACATACGAGCAGTACTTC.

The rearrangement links TRBV27 to TRBJ2-2; a weak D match, TRBD2 (5 bases). CDR3 length: 13 residues. Germline values: CDR1 MNHEY, CDR2 SMNVEV (reference sequence). V lost 4 bases to trimming and J lost 6 bases, with 9 bases between them. CDR3 bases: TGTGCCAGCAGTTACGGGGTTCCCGGGGAGCTGTTTTTT. Translating it yields CASSYGVPGELFF.

The chain uses TRBV30 and TRBJ2-7; D possibly corresponds to TRBD1 (5 bases). The germline V gene encodes CDR1 GTSNPN and CDR2 SVGIG (reference sequence). The germline V and J ends were trimmed by 0 bases and 3 bases, with 9 bases remaining between them. The CDR3 has 13 residues. CDR3 DNA: TGTGCCTGGAGTGTAGGTCAGGGCTACGAGCAGTACTTC. Its translation: CAWSVGQGYEQYF.

This chain joins TRBV15 and TRBJ2-7, with TRBD1 matching 8 bases. The V segment lost 5 bases and the J segment 2 bases; nucleotides outside the gene matches: 8. The CDR3 loop spans 15 amino acids. The germline gives CDR1 LNHNV, CDR2 YYDKDF (reference sequence). The CDR3 DNA reads as TGTGCCACCAGCGTCGGAGGGACAGGAGCCTACGAGCAGTACTTC. Its protein is CATSVGGTGAYEQYF.

The V gene is TRBV6-5, the J gene TRBJ1-1; D unclear. This CDR3 has 12 amino acids. In germline, CDR1 is MNHEY, CDR2 SVGAGI. Trimming cost V 5 bases and J 3 bases, with 7 bases left between them. The CDR3 region is CASSSGDTEAFF. The CDR3 nucleotides are TGTGCCAGCAGTAGCGGGGACACTGAAGCTTTCTTT.

This chain joins TRBV6-5 and TRBJ1-1; D remains unclear. There are 13 residues in the CDR3. Germline loops: CDR1 MNHEY, CDR2 SVGAGI. Trimming removed 7 bases from V and 0 bases from J, with 9 bases in between. The CDR3 region is CASTQIMNTEAFF. The CDR3 coding sequence is TGTGCCAGCACCCAAATCATGAACACTGAAGCTTTCTTT.

This chain uses TRBV7-9 with TRBJ1-1, with D uncertain. Trimming removed 6 bases at V and 12 bases at J, with 20 bases between. Germline V gene lookup returns CDR1 SEHNR and CDR2 FQNEAQ (reference sequence). This CDR3 contains 13 residues. CDR3 region: CASSLHPTFHSFF. The CDR3 DNA follows: TGTGCCAGCAGTTTACACCCAACTTTCCACTCTTTCTTT.

The chain combines TRBV7-6 with TRBJ2-5; 9 positions match TRBD1. Germline lookup yields CDR1 SGHVS and CDR2 FNYEAQ. With V trimmed by 5 bases and J by 7 bases, 11 bases remained unmatched. The CDR3 extends over 15 amino acids. The CDR3 loop is CASSQSTGGDGTQYF. CDR3 bases: TGTGCCAGCAGCCAATCGACAGGGGGAGATGGGACCCAGTACTTC.

Details on this clone: Other DNA sequences in this sample translate to the same CDR3. The chain recombines TRBV4-1 with TRBJ2-7, with 9 bases lining up with TRBD1. This CDR3 region has 15 residues. The V and J ends lost 1 base and 1 base, in that order; junction bases with no gene match: 2. Germline CDR1 MGHRA, CDR2 YSYEKL. Here the CDR3 reads CASSQGGTGSYEQYF. The DNA for the CDR3 is TGCGCCAGCAGCCAAGGTGGGACAGGGTCCTACGAGCAGTACTTC.

The gene calls are TRBV28 and TRBJ1-5, with 7 bases lining up with TRBD1. With V trimmed by 5 bases and J by 5 bases, 6 bases remained unmatched. Germline V gene sequence: CDR1 MDHEN, CDR2 SYDVKM. CDR3 length: 14 amino acids. CDR3 sequence (DNA): TGTGCCAGCAGTCCAACAGGGGCCTATCAGCCCCAGCATTTT. This codes for CASSPTGAYQPQHF.

V and J are TRBV28 and TRBJ1-4; D gene uncertain. CDR3 length equals 15 residues. The germline CDR1 and CDR2 sequences are MDHEN and SYDVKM. V lost 3 bases, J lost 6 bases, and 14 bases lay in between. The CDR3 reads CASSFVSEPYEKLFF. The CDR3 DNA sequence: TGTGCCAGCAGTTTTGTGAGTGAGCCCTATGAAAAACTGTTTTTT.